These 26 T cell receptor beta chains share one sample of origin, sequenced in a study of blood T cell repertoires in COVID-19. The repertoire was sequenced with immunoSEQ multiplex PCR; TCRdb's copy has only in-frame clones and lacks some. There are approximately 210,000 clones in the sample; around 87% occur only once, and roughly 7.2% lies in the top ten. Sequencing used PBMCs or T cells enriched from blood (not recorded which). Every receptor here comes from a man aged 30-40 years in a cohort exposed to, infected with or recovered from COVID-19 (not recorded which).

This CDR3 is CASSELPGNTEAFF. The CDR3 DNA is TGTGCCAGCAGCGAACTCCCCGGGAACACTGAAGCTTTCTTT. The chain couples TRBV28 to TRBJ1-1; D remains unclear. The CDR3 spans 14 residues. Trimming removed 6 bases from V and 1 base from J, with 12 bases in between. Germline lookup yields CDR1 MDHEN and CDR2 SYDVKM.

The V call is TRBV3-1 (or the pseudogene TRBV3-2), the J call TRBJ2-5, with D perhaps matching TRBD1 (6 bases). CDR1 and CDR2 (germline): LGHDT, YNNKEL (reference sequence). Trimming took 7 bases from V and 5 from J, leaving 17 bases between them. The CDR3 extends over 14 amino acids. CDR3 in amino acids: CASKHSQGRETQYF. The CDR3 coding sequence is TGTGCCAGCAAACATTCACAGGGTAGGGAGACCCAGTACTTC.

The chain employs TRBV27 and TRBJ2-7; 8 nucleotides align to TRBD2. The trim removed 0 bases at V and 2 bases at J, leaving 9 bases unmatched. There are 17 residues in the CDR3. Germline loops: CDR1 MNHEY, CDR2 SMNVEV (reference sequence). The CDR3 nucleotides read TGTGCCAGCAGTTTATCGATTGGGCTAGCGGGCGCCTACGAGCAGTACTTC. Protein product: CASSLSIGLAGAYEQYF.

J is TRBJ2-7 and V is TRBV7-9; 10 nucleotides line up with TRBD1. The germline V gene has CDR1 SEHNR and CDR2 FQNEAQ (reference sequence). The CDR3 is made up of 15 amino acids. The junction had 8 bases not matched to a gene; V was cut back by 8 bases and J by 1 base. CDR3 sequence: CASSGQGGKSYEQYF. The CDR3 region has the DNA TGTGCCAGCTCCGGACAGGGGGGGAAGTCCTACGAGCAGTACTTC. The variable domain in full, with the rest retrieved from reference TRBV7-9 and TRBJ2-7, is DTGVSQNPRHKITKRGQNVTFRCDPISEHNRLYWYRQTLGQGPEFLTYFQNEAQLEKSRLLSDRFSAERPKGSFSTLEIQRTEQGDSAMYLCASSGQGGKSYEQYFGPGTRLTVT.

The chain recombines TRBV27 with TRBJ2-2, with a weak D call TRBD1 (5 bases). V was cut by 4 bases and J by 5 bases, with 8 bases left in between. Looked up from germline, CDR1 is MNHEY and CDR2 is SMNVEV (reference sequence). This CDR3 spans 13 amino acids. In nucleotides, the CDR3 is TGTGCCAGCAGTTCCAGGGCGACCGGGGAGCTGTTTTTT. Encoded protein: CASSSRATGELFF.

The rearrangement joins TRBV7-3 to TRBJ1-2; 11 nucleotides match TRBD1. With V trimmed by 3 bases and J by 8 bases, 14 bases remained unmatched. CDR3 size: 17 residues. From germline, CDR1 is SGHTA and CDR2 FQGTGA. The CDR3 DNA follows: TGTGCCAGCAGCTTGTCCCCCGCGGACAGGGGGCAGGGAGGCTACACCTTC. Its protein is CASSLSPADRGQGGYTF.

The rearrangement uses TRBV7-2 and TRBJ1-5, with 7 bases fitting TRBD1. Germline V lookup: CDR1 SGHTA, CDR2 FQGNSA. The CDR3 runs 13 residues. V was clipped by 5 bases and J by 5 bases; unmatched bases: 3. The CDR3 nucleotides read TGTGCCAGCAGCATCGACAGGGATCAGCCCCAGCATTTT. This codes for CASSIDRDQPQHF.

CDR3 sequence reads: CASSLDNEQYF. The DNA for the CDR3 is TGTGCCAGCAGCTTGGACAACGAGCAGTACTTC. V gene TRBV11-2 combines with J gene TRBJ2-7; the D gene is possibly TRBD1 (5 bases). V dropped 3 bases and J dropped 5 bases, with 5 bases sitting between them. The CDR3 covers 11 residues. From germline, CDR1 is SGHAT and CDR2 FQNNGV. Variable domain in full (rest from reference TRBV11-2 and TRBJ2-7): EAGVAQSPRYKIIEKRQSVAFWCNPISGHATLYWYQQILGQGPKLLIQFQNNGVVDDSQLPKDRFSAERLKGVDSTLKIQPAKLEDSAVYLCASSLDNEQYFGPGTRLTVT.

This chain connects TRBV9 to TRBJ2-7, with 7 bases aligning to TRBD2. With V trimmed by 0 bases and J by 2 bases, 5 bases remained unmatched. The CDR3 is 15 amino acids. CDR1 is SGDLS and CDR2 is YYNGEE in the germline V gene. The CDR3 region is CASSVGGGRAYEQYF. DNA of the CDR3: TGTGCCAGCAGCGTAGGTGGAGGGAGGGCCTACGAGCAGTACTTC.

J is TRBJ1-6 and V is TRBV28, with D perhaps TRBD1 (6 bases). V lost 10 bases, J lost 10 bases, and 17 bases lay in between. The CDR3 is made up of 13 amino acids. The germline CDR1 and CDR2 sequences are MDHEN and SYDVKM. This chain's CDR3 is CATYSRGSSPLHF. CDR3 nucleotides: TGTGCCACATACTCCAGGGGCTCATCACCCCTCCACTTT. Full variable domain (remainder filled in from reference TRBV28 and TRBJ1-6): DVKVTQSSRYLVKRTGEKVFLECVQDMDHENMFWYRQDPGLGLRLIYFSYDVKMKEKGDIPEGYSVSREKKERFSLILESASTNQTSMYLCATYSRGSSPLHFGNGTRLTVT.

The CDR3 DNA reads as TGTGCCAGCAGCCCCGAGATAGCGGGGGGCTACGAGCAGTACTTC. Its protein product is CASSPEIAGGYEQYF. V gene TRBV7-6 combines with J gene TRBJ2-7; 10 positions agree with TRBD2. With 5 bases clipped from V and 3 bases from J, the junction kept 7 bases outside the gene matches. Germline V gives CDR1 SGHVS, CDR2 FNYEAQ. The CDR3 has 15 residues.

The genes are TRBV2 and TRBJ1-2, with D maybe TRBD1 (5 bases). The CDR3 runs 13 residues. In germline, CDR1 is SNHLY, CDR2 FYNNEI. Trimming pared 5 bases from V and 8 bases from J, leaving 15 bases between. CDR3 sequence reads: CASSPPGEGGYTF. The CDR3 bases are TGTGCCAGCAGTCCCCCGGGGGAAGGGGGCTACACCTTC.

The rearrangement uses TRBV3-1 (or the pseudogene TRBV3-2) and TRBJ2-3, with D possibly matching TRBD2 (6 bases). The V end lost 2 bases, the J end lost 1 base, and 13 bases lay between the germline ends. The germline V gene has CDR1 LGHDT and CDR2 YNNKEL (reference sequence). The CDR3 sequence is 16 residues long. For the CDR3, the DNA is TGTGCCAGCAGCCAACCTGAGGGACTCCGCACAGATACGCAGTATTTT. It encodes CASSQPEGLRTDTQYF.

This chain connects TRBV5-8 to TRBJ1-4; 8 nucleotides agree with TRBD1. Germline V gives CDR1 SGHTS, CDR2 YDEGEE. The CDR3 runs to 17 residues. J was trimmed by 1 base and V by 0 bases; bases with no gene match: 5. The CDR3 DNA sequence: TGTGCCAGCAGCTTGGTTGGACAGGGCCAAACTAATGAAAAACTGTTTTTT. It yields the protein CASSLVGQGQTNEKLFF.

This clone showed up just once. The chain links TRBV13 to TRBJ2-7; 9 bases match TRBD2. V dropped 1 base and J dropped 6; count of bases not matched to a gene: 7. Germline V CDR1 and CDR2: PRHDT, FYEKMQ (reference sequence). The CDR3 consists of 15 residues. The chain's CDR3 is CASSLEGSGSVEQYF. The CDR3 DNA reads TGTGCCAGCAGCTTAGAAGGTAGCGGGAGCGTCGAGCAGTACTTC.

In this sample, this clone turned up a few times. The J gene is TRBJ2-1, the V gene TRBV2; D is ambiguous. The CDR3 extends over 14 amino acids. With 0 bases removed from V and 8 bases from J, the gap between germline ends came to 11 bases. Germline V gene data show CDR1 as SNHLY and CDR2 as FYNNEI. The CDR3 DNA is TGTGCCAGCAGTGAAGCGTCTAGTTTCGATGAGCAGTTCTTC. Translating gives CASSEASSFDEQFF.

This clone was picked up one time. V is TRBV2 and J is TRBJ2-3; 10 nucleotides align to TRBD1. The CDR3 consists of 17 residues. Germline V gene data show CDR1 as SNHLY and CDR2 as FYNNEI. The J segment lost 0 bases and the V segment lost 4 bases, leaving 7 bases of the junction unmatched. CDR3 DNA: TGTGCCAGCAGTGCCTCCGGGACAGGGGCTAGCACAGATACGCAGTATTTT. It translates to CASSASGTGASTDTQYF.

The genes are TRBV19 and TRBJ2-7; 9 bases map to TRBD2. Germline CDR1 LNHDA, CDR2 SQIVND (reference sequence). The CDR3 is made up of 13 amino acids. With 5 bases clipped from V and 6 bases from J, the junction kept 5 bases outside the gene matches. CDR3 sequence: CASSDSGRFEQYF. The CDR3, as DNA: TGTGCCAGTAGTGATAGCGGGAGATTCGAGCAGTACTTC.

V is TRBV9 and J is TRBJ2-5; 8 bases align to TRBD1. This CDR3 is built from 14 residues. Unmatched junction bases numbered 5, after V lost 0 bases and J lost 7 bases. Germline loops: CDR1 SGDLS, CDR2 YYNGEE. The CDR3 is CASSVGRTGRTQYF. For the CDR3, the DNA is TGTGCCAGCAGCGTAGGGAGGACAGGGCGGACCCAGTACTTC.

This sequence joins TRBV11-2 and TRBJ1-1; no definite D call. The CDR3 runs 16 residues. Germline values: CDR1 SGHAT, CDR2 FQNNGV. Trimming left V 3 bases short and J 0 bases short, with 14 bases between. CDR3 sequence reads: CASSFGEIRLNTEAFF. The CDR3 DNA reads as TGTGCCAGCAGCTTTGGTGAGATTAGATTGAACACTGAAGCTTTCTTT.

The chain uses TRBV12-3 or TRBV12-4 and TRBJ1-2; tentative D call: TRBD1 (6 bases). Trimming took off 5 bases at V and 3 bases at J, with 10 bases between the two ends. The CDR3 is 13 amino acids. The CDR3 loop is CASSRDTYYGYTF. The CDR3 nucleotides are TGTGCCAGCAGTCGGGACACCTACTATGGCTACACCTTC.

In this sample, this clone turned up once. The rearrangement links TRBV12-3 or TRBV12-4 to TRBJ1-2; TRBD1 might be the D (5 bases). The CDR3 length is 13 residues. Trimming took 5 bases from V and 7 from J, leaving 14 bases between them. The chain's CDR3 is CASSPGTAVGYTF. In DNA, the CDR3 is TGTGCCAGCAGTCCCGGGACTGCGGTTGGCTACACCTTC.

The V and J genes are TRBV9 and TRBJ2-2; TRBD2 agrees at 16 bases. Germline-derived CDR1 and CDR2 are SGDLS and YYNGEE. The CDR3 has 17 amino acids. V shed 5 bases and J 3 bases; nucleotides not matched to a gene: 4. This chain's CDR3 is CASRGTSGRVDTGELFF. CDR3 coding DNA: TGTGCCAGCAGGGGGACTAGCGGGAGGGTGGACACCGGGGAGCTGTTTTTT. The full variable domain, its missing parts supplied by reference TRBV9 and TRBJ2-2, is DSGVTQTPKHLITATGQRVTLRCSPRSGDLSVYWYQQSLDQGLQFLIQYYNGEERAKGNILERFSAQQFPDLHSELNLSSLELGDSALYFCASRGTSGRVDTGELFFGEGSRLTVL.

The gene calls are TRBV7-2 and TRBJ2-5; 9 nucleotides line up with TRBD2. V shed 8 bases and J 2 bases; nucleotides not matched to a gene: 15. The CDR3 loop spans 17 amino acids. Germline values: CDR1 SGHTA, CDR2 FQGNSA. CDR3 DNA sequence: TGTGCCAGCCGTATAGGACGCGGGAGGGCCGTTCAAGAGACCCAGTACTTC. Residues: CASRIGRGRAVQETQYF.

The chain joins TRBV13 to TRBJ2-2; D perhaps matches TRBD2 (6 bases). Deletions cut 5 bases from V and 9 bases from J, with 10 bases between. Germline CDR1 PRHDT, CDR2 FYEKMQ (reference sequence). The CDR3 has 12 amino acids. DNA of the CDR3: TGTGCCAGCAGCACGGGACTCCGGGAGCTGTTTTTT. Translation: CASSTGLRELFF.

The V gene is TRBV25-1, the J gene TRBJ1-5, with a tentative D call TRBD1 (5 bases). V was pared by 3 bases and J by 11 bases, with 11 bases between. This CDR3 is 12 amino acids long. Germline loops: CDR1 MGHDK, CDR2 SYGVNS. The CDR3 loop is CASSEGGRAQHF. The DNA for the CDR3 is TGTGCCAGCAGTGAGGGGGGAAGGGCCCAGCATTTT.